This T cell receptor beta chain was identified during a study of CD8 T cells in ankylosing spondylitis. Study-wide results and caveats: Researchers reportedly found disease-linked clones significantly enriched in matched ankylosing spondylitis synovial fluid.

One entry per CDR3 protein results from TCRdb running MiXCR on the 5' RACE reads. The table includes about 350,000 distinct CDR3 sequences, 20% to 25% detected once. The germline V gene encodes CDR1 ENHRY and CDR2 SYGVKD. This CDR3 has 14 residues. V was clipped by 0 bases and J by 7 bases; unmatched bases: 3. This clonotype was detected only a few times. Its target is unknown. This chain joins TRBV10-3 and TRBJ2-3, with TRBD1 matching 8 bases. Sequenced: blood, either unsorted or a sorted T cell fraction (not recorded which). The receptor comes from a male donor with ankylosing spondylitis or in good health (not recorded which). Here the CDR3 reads CAISESTGDNTQYF. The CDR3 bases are TGTGCCATCAGTGAGTCGACAGGGGACAATACGCAGTATTTT.